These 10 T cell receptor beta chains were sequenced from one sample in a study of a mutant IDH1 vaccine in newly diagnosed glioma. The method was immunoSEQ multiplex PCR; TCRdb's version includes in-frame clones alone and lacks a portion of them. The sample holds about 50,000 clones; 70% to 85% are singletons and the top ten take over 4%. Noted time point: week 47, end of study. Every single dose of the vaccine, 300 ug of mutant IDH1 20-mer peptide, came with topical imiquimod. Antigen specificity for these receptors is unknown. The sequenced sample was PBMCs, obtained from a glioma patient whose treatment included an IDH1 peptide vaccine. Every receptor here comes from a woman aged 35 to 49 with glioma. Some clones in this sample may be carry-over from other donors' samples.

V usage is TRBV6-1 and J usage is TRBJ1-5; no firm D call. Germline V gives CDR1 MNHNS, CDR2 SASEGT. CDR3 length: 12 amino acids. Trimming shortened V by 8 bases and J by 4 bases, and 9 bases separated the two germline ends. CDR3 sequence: CASGRINQPQHF. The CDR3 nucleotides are TGTGCCAGCGGGCGGATTAATCAGCCCCAGCATTTT.

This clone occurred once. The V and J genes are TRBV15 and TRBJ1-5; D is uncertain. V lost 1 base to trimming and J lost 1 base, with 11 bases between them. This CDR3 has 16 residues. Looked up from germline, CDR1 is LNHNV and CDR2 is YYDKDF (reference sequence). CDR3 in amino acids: CATSRGPETSNQPQHF. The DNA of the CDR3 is TGTGCCACCAGCAGAGGGCCAGAGACAAGCAATCAGCCCCAGCATTTT.

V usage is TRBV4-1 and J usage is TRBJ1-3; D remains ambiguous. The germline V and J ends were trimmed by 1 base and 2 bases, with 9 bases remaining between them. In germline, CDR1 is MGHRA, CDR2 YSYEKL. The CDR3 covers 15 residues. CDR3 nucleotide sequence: TGCGCCAGCAGCCAAGGGGAAAACGCTGGAAACACCATATATTTT. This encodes CASSQGENAGNTIYF.

CDR3 protein: CASSLVPGMNTEAFF. The CDR3 coding sequence is TGTGCCAGCAGCTTAGTCCCAGGAATGAACACTGAAGCTTTCTTT. This chain connects TRBV7-2 to TRBJ1-1; D is unresolved. The germline V gene has CDR1 SGHTA and CDR2 FQGNSA. The CDR3 length is 15 residues. V lost 1 base and J 0 bases, leaving 9 bases between the germline ends.

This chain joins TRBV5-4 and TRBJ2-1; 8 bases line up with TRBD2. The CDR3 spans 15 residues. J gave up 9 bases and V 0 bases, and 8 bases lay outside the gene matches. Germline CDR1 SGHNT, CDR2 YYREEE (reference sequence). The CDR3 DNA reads TGTGCCAGCAGCTTGGAACGGGGGGGGCCTGGTGAGCAGTTCTTC. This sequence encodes CASSLERGGPGEQFF.

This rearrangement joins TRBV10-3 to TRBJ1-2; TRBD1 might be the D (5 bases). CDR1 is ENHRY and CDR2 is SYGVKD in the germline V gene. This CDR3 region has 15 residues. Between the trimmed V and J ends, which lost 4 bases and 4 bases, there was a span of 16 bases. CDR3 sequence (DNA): TGTGCCATCAGTGCATCGGGACCGGGCGGCTATGGCTACACCTTC. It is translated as CAISASGPGGYGYTF.

The DNA for the CDR3 is TGTGCCAGCTCACTAAGTAGGGGGTCGGATCAGCCCCAGCATTTT. This codes for CASSLSRGSDQPQHF. The chain is built from TRBV18 and TRBJ1-5; D perhaps matches TRBD1 (6 bases). Germline values: CDR1 KGHSH, CDR2 LQKENI. This CDR3 comprises 15 residues. V was cut by 4 bases and J by 5 bases, with 15 bases left in between.

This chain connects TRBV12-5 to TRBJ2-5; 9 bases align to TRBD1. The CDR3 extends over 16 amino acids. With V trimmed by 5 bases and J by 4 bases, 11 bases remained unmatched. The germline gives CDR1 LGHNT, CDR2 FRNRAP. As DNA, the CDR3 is TGTGCTAGTGGTAACCACAGGGGACAGGGCACAGAGACCCAGTACTTC. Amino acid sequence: CASGNHRGQGTETQYF.

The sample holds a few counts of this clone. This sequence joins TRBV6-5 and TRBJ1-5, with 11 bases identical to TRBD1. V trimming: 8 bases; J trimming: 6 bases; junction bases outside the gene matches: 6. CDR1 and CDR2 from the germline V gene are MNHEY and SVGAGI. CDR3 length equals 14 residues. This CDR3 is CASQGQGGSQPQHF. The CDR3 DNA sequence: TGTGCCAGCCAGGGACAGGGGGGTTCTCAGCCCCAGCATTTT.

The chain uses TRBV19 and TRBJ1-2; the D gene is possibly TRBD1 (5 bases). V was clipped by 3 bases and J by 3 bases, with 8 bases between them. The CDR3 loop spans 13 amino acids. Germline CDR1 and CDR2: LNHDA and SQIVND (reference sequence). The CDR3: CASSIRDHYGYTF. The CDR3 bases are TGTGCCAGTAGTATTCGGGACCACTATGGCTACACCTTC.